Sequencing of this T cell receptor beta chain was carried out in a study of cytomegalovirus exposure and HLA in healthy donors. Healthy bone marrow donors supplied every sample. Use of 60 Vbeta and 13 Jbeta primers characterized the PCR. Clones were read by immunoSEQ multiplex PCR, and TCRdb kept only the in-frame ones, dropping some. Of approximately 90,000 clones in the sample, about 75% were seen once. CDR1 and CDR2 from the germline V gene are MNHNS and SASEGT. The CDR3 consists of 11 residues. V was pared by 6 bases and J by 7 bases, with 7 bases between. The sequencing sample was made of PBMCs. The chain employs TRBV6-1 and TRBJ1-5; the D is unclear. This clonotype was sampled from a man aged 35 to 55 in good health and CMV-seronegative. Here the CDR3 reads CASRENQPQHF. The CDR3 nucleotides are TGTGCCAGCAGGGAGAACCAGCCCCAGCATTTT.